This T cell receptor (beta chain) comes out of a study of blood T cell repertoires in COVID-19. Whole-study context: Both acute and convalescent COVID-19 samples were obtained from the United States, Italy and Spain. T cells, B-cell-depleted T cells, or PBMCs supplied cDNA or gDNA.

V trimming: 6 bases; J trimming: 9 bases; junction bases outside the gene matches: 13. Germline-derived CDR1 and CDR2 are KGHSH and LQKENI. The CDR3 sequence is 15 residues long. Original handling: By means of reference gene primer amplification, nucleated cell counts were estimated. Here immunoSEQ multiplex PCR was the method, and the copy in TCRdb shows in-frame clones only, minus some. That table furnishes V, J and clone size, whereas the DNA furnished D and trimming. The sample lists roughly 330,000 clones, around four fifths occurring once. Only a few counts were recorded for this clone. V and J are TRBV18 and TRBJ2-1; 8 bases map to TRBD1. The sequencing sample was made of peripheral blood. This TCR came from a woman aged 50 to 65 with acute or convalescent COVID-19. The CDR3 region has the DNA TGTGCCAGCTCCCTATCGACAGGGGAAGTTGGTGAGCAGTTCTTC. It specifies CASSLSTGEVGEQFF.